The 12 T cell receptor beta chains listed next were all sequenced from one sample in a study of cytomegalovirus exposure and HLA in healthy donors (TCRdb year 2017). Library preparation employed the immunoSEQ multiplex PCR assay. For the multiplex PCR, a mixture combining 60 forward primers for TCR Vbeta segments and 13 reverse primers for TCR Jbeta segments was used. The clones in this table, taken by TCRdb from immuneACCESS, are in-frame only. Not every clone is retained; where verified, under half of the shortfall comes from an unresolved V gene, and the cause of the rest is unknown. Per the sample table, the count is 50,000 to 70,000 clones. The top ten clones comprise about 3.6% of the sample. Sequencing input: PBMCs. Every receptor here comes from a woman in her late teens or twenties in good health and CMV-seronegative.

The chain joins TRBV7-9 to TRBJ2-3; TRBD2 agrees at 10 bases. The CDR3 is made up of 16 amino acids. Unmatched junction bases numbered 5, after V lost 5 bases and J lost 0 bases. Germline CDR1 reads SEHNR; CDR2 reads FQNEAQ (reference sequence). The CDR3 spells CASSTTSGDSTDTQYF. In nucleotides, the CDR3 is TGTGCCAGCAGCACCACTAGCGGGGATAGCACAGATACGCAGTATTTT.

V and J are TRBV30 and TRBJ2-3; maybe TRBD1 (5 bases). CDR3 length: 14 residues. Germline values: CDR1 GTSNPN, CDR2 SVGIG (reference sequence). V was clipped by 4 bases and J by 4 bases, with 15 bases between them. Here the CDR3 reads CAWMMGLGADTQYF. The CDR3 nucleotides are TGTGCCTGGATGATGGGGCTTGGGGCAGATACGCAGTATTTT.

In DNA form, the CDR3 reads TGTGCCAGCAGCTTGGAGGGGACTATCAACTCCTTCGGGACCCAGTACTTC. Protein product: CASSLEGTINSFGTQYF. This chain uses TRBV5-6 with TRBJ2-5; 7 bases line up with TRBD2. This CDR3 is built from 17 residues. Germline V gives CDR1 SGHDT, CDR2 YYEEEE. J was trimmed by 7 bases and V by 0 bases; bases with no gene match: 15.

The rearrangement uses TRBV6-4 and TRBJ1-6; no definite D call. V lost 0 bases and J 9 bases, leaving 6 bases between the germline ends. The CDR3 is 13 residues long. Per germline, CDR1 MRHNA and CDR2 SNTAGT. CDR3 sequence reads: CASSDSWSSPLHF. In nucleotides, the CDR3 is TGTGCCAGCAGTGACTCATGGAGTTCACCCCTCCACTTT.

The J gene is TRBJ2-3, the V gene TRBV19; TRBD2 matches at 7 bases. Germline V CDR1 and CDR2: LNHDA, SQIVND (reference sequence). Germline trimming cut 8 bases from V and 6 bases from J; bases unmatched to any gene: 14. CDR3 length: 15 amino acids. For the CDR3, the DNA is TGTGCCAGTCCCCTCGGGGCGGGGGACCGGGATACGCAGTATTTT. Its translation: CASPLGAGDRDTQYF. The full variable domain, in which reference TRBV19 and TRBJ2-3 provide the parts outside the CDR3, is DGGITQSPKYLFRKEGQNVTLSCEQNLNHDAMYWYRQDPGQGLRLIYYSQIVNDFQKGDIAEGYSVSREKKESFPLTVTSAQKNPTAFYLCASPLGAGDRDTQYFGPGTRLTVL.

The chain joins TRBV5-1 to TRBJ2-1; D is ambiguous. The length of the CDR3 is 14 residues. The V gene's germline CDR1 is SGHRS and CDR2 YFSETQ. V lost 4 bases and J lost 8, with 16 bases in between. CDR3 protein: CASSPPGYRDEQFF. In DNA, the CDR3 is TGCGCCAGCAGCCCCCCGGGTTACCGCGATGAGCAGTTCTTC.

V gene TRBV7-9 combines with J gene TRBJ1-6; TRBD1 aligns across 9 bases. The CDR3 extends over 15 amino acids. CDR1 and CDR2 (germline): SEHNR, FQNEAQ (reference sequence). V lost 1 base and J lost 7; bases outside the gene matches: 2. The CDR3 DNA is TGTGCCAGCAGCTTAGAGGGACAGGGAAATTCACCCCTCCACTTT. Its translation: CASSLEGQGNSPLHF.

The rearrangement joins TRBV29-1 to TRBJ2-7; no definite D call. Germline-derived CDR1 and CDR2 are SQVTM and ANQGSEA. This CDR3 region has 13 residues. V dropped 1 base and J dropped 0 bases, with 7 bases sitting between them. The CDR3, as DNA: TGCAGCGTTGAAGCAGGAAGCTCCTACGAGCAGTACTTC. Protein product: CSVEAGSSYEQYF.

The chain carries TRBV9 and TRBJ2-5; unclear D gene. Germline values: CDR1 SGDLS, CDR2 YYNGEE. CDR3 length: 13 amino acids. The V gene lost 3 bases and the J gene lost 5 bases, with 11 bases spanning the gap. The CDR3 DNA reads TGTGCCAGCAGCGCCAGGATTGATGAGACCCAGTACTTC. This translates into CASSARIDETQYF.

Regarding this clone: A junction boundary mismatches the germline segment, possibly from a read error. The chain employs TRBV30 and TRBJ1-6; D ambiguous. Germline lookup yields CDR1 GTSNPN and CDR2 SVGIG (reference sequence). The CDR3 sequence is 15 residues long. The CDR3 region is CAGSARAGDYSPLHF. DNA for the CDR3: TGTGCCGGGAGTGCCCGAGCGGGCGATTATTCACCCCTCCACTTT. Looking up the rest from reference TRBV30 and TRBJ1-6 gives the full variable domain: SQTIHQWPATLVQPVGSPLSLECTVEGTSNPNLYWYRQAAGRGLQLLFYSVGIGQISSEVPQNLSASRPQDRQFILSSKKLLLSDSGFYLCAGSARAGDYSPLHFGNGTRLTVT.

V gene TRBV15 combines with J gene TRBJ1-2, with 10 bases aligning to TRBD1. This CDR3 region has 15 residues. In germline, CDR1 is LNHNV, CDR2 YYDKDF (reference sequence). V shed 5 bases and J 6 bases; nucleotides not matched to a gene: 9. This CDR3 reads CATSSRTGGNDGYTF. In DNA, the CDR3 is TGTGCCACCAGCTCAAGGACAGGGGGAAATGATGGCTACACCTTC. Drawing the rest from reference TRBV15 and TRBJ1-2, the complete variable domain is DAMVIQNPRYQVTQFGKPVTLSCSQTLNHNVMYWYQQKSSQAPKLLFHYYDKDFNNEADTPDNFQSRRPNTSFCFLDIRSPGLGDTAMYLCATSSRTGGNDGYTFGSGTRLTVV.

The chain uses TRBV30 and TRBJ1-1, with unresolved D. The CDR3 extends over 12 amino acids. The V gene lost 4 bases and the J gene lost 7 bases, with 13 bases spanning the gap. Looked up from germline, CDR1 is GTSNPN and CDR2 is SVGIG (reference sequence). Here the CDR3 DNA reads TGTGCCTGGAATAGCGGGGTGGGTGAAGCTTTCTTT. Translated: CAWNSGVGEAFF.